These 5 T cell receptor beta chains share one sample of origin, sequenced in a study of blood T cell repertoires in COVID-19. The protocol was immunoSEQ multiplex PCR, while the TCRdb copy is restricted to in-frame clones and leaves out a portion. The profile shows under 200,000 clones, 70% to 80% of them singletons. The sample taken for sequencing was peripheral blood. The source of these receptors is a woman aged 40-49 years with COVID-19, enrolled during active disease.

The chain carries TRBV5-1 and TRBJ1-2; D gene ambiguous. CDR3 length: 13 amino acids. Trimming took 1 base from V and 6 from J, leaving 10 bases between them. In germline, CDR1 is SGHRS, CDR2 YFSETQ. CDR3 in amino acids: CASSLIGQNGYTF. In DNA form, the CDR3 reads TGCGCCAGCAGCTTGATTGGGCAGAATGGCTACACCTTC. The complete variable domain, with remaining parts taken from reference TRBV5-1 and TRBJ1-2, reads KAGVTQTPRYLIKTRGQQVTLSCSPISGHRSVSWYQQTPGQGLQFLFEYFSETQRNKGNFPGRFSGRQFSNSRSEMNVSTLELGDSALYLCASSLIGQNGYTFGSGTRLTVV.

The chain uses TRBV6-6 and TRBJ2-5, with 12 positions matching TRBD1. Trimming at V came to 8 bases and at J to 5 bases, leaving 12 bases not matched to a gene. Germline lookup yields CDR1 MNHNY and CDR2 SVGAGI (reference sequence). This CDR3 has 16 amino acids. The CDR3 spells CASRRTGTGGGETQYF. CDR3 nucleotide sequence: TGTGCCAGCCGGAGAACCGGGACAGGGGGCGGCGAGACCCAGTACTTC.

The rearrangement joins TRBV11-2 to TRBJ1-2; the D is unclear. Germline lookup yields CDR1 SGHAT and CDR2 FQNNGV. The CDR3 sequence is 11 residues long. Between the trimmed V and J ends, which lost 7 bases and 2 bases, there was a span of 5 bases. As DNA, the CDR3 is TGTGCCAGCACGGGAAACTATGGCTACACCTTC. It yields the protein CASTGNYGYTF.

The V gene is TRBV6-2 or TRBV6-3, the J gene TRBJ1-5; D not certain. The ends were cut back, 0 bases at V and 4 bases at J, with 7 bases in the middle. CDR3 length equals 14 residues. Germline CDR1 and CDR2: MNHEY and SVGEGT. The chain's CDR3 is CASSYSSGNQPQHF. CDR3 coding DNA: TGTGCCAGCAGTTACTCGTCGGGGAATCAGCCCCAGCATTTT.

This rearrangement joins TRBV14 to TRBJ2-5; D gene ambiguous. The ends were cut back, 1 base at V and 5 bases at J, with 17 bases in the middle. The length of the CDR3 is 16 residues. Germline CDR1 is SGHDN and CDR2 is FVKESK. The CDR3 DNA follows: TGTGCCAGCAGCCAAGTCCATAGCCCAACGCGGGAGACCCAGTACTTC. Translating it yields CASSQVHSPTRETQYF.